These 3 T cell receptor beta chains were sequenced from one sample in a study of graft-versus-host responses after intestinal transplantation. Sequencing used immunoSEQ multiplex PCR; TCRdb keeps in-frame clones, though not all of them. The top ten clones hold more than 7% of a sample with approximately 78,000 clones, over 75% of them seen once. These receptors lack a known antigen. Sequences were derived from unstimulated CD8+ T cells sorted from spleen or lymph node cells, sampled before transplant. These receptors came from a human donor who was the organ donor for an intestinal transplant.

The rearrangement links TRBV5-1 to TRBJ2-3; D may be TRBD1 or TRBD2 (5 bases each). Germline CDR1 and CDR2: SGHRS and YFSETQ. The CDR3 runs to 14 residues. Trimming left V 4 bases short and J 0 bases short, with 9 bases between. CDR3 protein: CASSLGTSTDTQYF. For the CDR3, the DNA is TGCGCCAGCAGCCTGGGGACGAGCACAGATACGCAGTATTTT.

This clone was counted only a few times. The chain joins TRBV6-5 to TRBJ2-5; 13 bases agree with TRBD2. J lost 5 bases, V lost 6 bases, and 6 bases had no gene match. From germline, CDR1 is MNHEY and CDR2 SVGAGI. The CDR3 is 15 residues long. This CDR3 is CASSPTSGGVETQYF. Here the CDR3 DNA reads TGTGCCAGCAGCCCTACTAGCGGGGGGGTGGAGACCCAGTACTTC.

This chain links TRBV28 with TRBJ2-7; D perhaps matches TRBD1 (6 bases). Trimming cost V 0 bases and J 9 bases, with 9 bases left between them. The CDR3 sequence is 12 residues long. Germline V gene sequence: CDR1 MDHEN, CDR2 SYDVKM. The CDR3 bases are TGTGCCAGCAGTTTATGGGACAGTCGGCAGTACTTC. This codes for CASSLWDSRQYF.